This TCR beta chain was observed in a study of OX40 agonist ivuxolimab in advanced cancers. The CDR3 totals 15 residues. V was clipped by 1 base and J by 3 bases, with 12 bases between them. Germline lookup yields CDR1 KGHSH and CDR2 LQKENI. The protocol was immunoSEQ multiplex PCR, while the TCRdb copy is restricted to in-frame clones and leaves out a portion. Of 60,000 to 65,000 clones detected, about 85% appear once; the ten largest clones hold 3%. This chain connects TRBV18 to TRBJ2-5, with a possible D match to TRBD1 (6 bases). The sequenced sample was CD4+ or CD8+ T cells sorted from blood, obtained in a trial of the OX40 agonist ivuxolimab. The receptor was isolated from an adult with an advanced solid tumor such as melanoma, head and neck, liver or kidney cancer. The CDR3 bases are TGTGCCAGCTCACCACGAACAGGGCCCAAAGAGACCCAGTACTTC. This translates into CASSPRTGPKETQYF.